These 2 T cell receptor beta chains were sequenced from one sample in a study of T cell repertoires in cytomegalovirus infection. TCRdb redid the calling of the reads with MiXCR, one entry per CDR3 protein. This table holds roughly 120,000 distinct CDR3 sequences, 32% found once. The antigens of these receptors remain unknown. The sequencing used CD8+ T cells from cultured PBMCs, collected from culture after CMV antigen stimulation. All receptors derive from a human donor in good health (CMV status not recorded). Some clones in this sample may be carry-over from other donors' samples.

The rearrangement links TRBV7-4 to TRBJ1-1; D is perhaps TRBD1 (5 bases). This CDR3 region has 19 residues. Per germline, CDR1 SGHVT and CDR2 SQSDAQ. V was clipped by 5 bases and J by 0 bases, with 25 bases between them. The CDR3, as DNA: TGTGCCAGCAGCCACGAGATGAAGGACGTCTGGGGGGTGAACACTGAAGCTTTCTTT. Encoded protein: CASSHEMKDVWGVNTEAFF.

This clonotype turned up a few times. This chain joins TRBV5-6 and TRBJ2-5, with unresolved D. Germline loops: CDR1 SGHDT, CDR2 YYEEEE. This CDR3 is built from 12 residues. V dropped 0 bases and J dropped 3 bases, with 3 bases sitting between them. The CDR3 nucleotides are TGTGCCAGCAGCTTGGGTAAAGAGACCCAGTACTTC. It encodes CASSLGKETQYF.